Shown below are 27 T cell receptor beta chains from a single sample sequenced in a study of regulatory T cells in long-lasting Graves disease. Time point denoted: persistent/refractory GD, antithyroid drugs over 5 years with positive TRAb. PBMC RNA served as the TCR library source. Both iRepertoire HTBI primers and Arm-PCR of CDR3 regions were used to build the TCR beta libraries. TCRdb analysed the multiplex PCR reads with MiXCR anew, one entry per CDR3 protein. This sample has 360,000 or so distinct CDR3 sequences, with roughly 24% found just once. This material consisted of peripheral blood mononuclear cells (PBMCs), taken when the disease was refractory, from a patient treated with antithyroid drugs. These receptors were obtained from a middle-aged woman with Graves disease.

This clonotype was detected many times. The rearrangement joins TRBV28 to TRBJ2-5; 7 nucleotides line up with TRBD2. The germline CDR1 and CDR2 sequences are MDHEN and SYDVKM. The CDR3 has 13 amino acids. V shed 4 bases and J 5 bases; nucleotides not matched to a gene: 4. The CDR3 spells CASSSAGMETQYF. The CDR3 bases are TGTGCCAGCAGTTCAGCGGGGATGGAGACCCAGTACTTC.

The chain uses TRBV29-1 and TRBJ2-6; maybe TRBD1 (6 bases). Germline V gene sequence: CDR1 SQVTM, CDR2 ANQGSEA. The CDR3 runs to 16 residues. Trimming removed 4 bases from V and 0 bases from J, with 13 bases in between. The CDR3 here is CSVAGTYSSGANVLTF. The CDR3 bases are TGCAGCGTTGCTGGGACATATTCCTCTGGGGCCAACGTCCTGACTTTC.

V and J are TRBV30 and TRBJ1-2; weak D call: TRBD1 (5 bases). Germline CDR1 reads GTSNPN; CDR2 reads SVGIG (reference sequence). V gave up 4 bases and J gave up 4 bases, with 13 bases separating them. The CDR3 is 13 amino acids. The CDR3 sequence is CAWMGRVGYGYTF. CDR3 nucleotides: TGTGCCTGGATGGGCAGGGTCGGCTATGGCTACACCTTC. The full variable domain, its missing parts supplied by reference TRBV30 and TRBJ1-2, is SQTIHQWPATLVQPVGSPLSLECTVEGTSNPNLYWYRQAAGRGLQLLFYSVGIGQISSEVPQNLSASRPQDRQFILSSKKLLLSDSGFYLCAWMGRVGYGYTFGSGTRLTVV.

V and J are TRBV9 and TRBJ2-7; D is perhaps TRBD1 or TRBD2 (5 bases each). V was clipped by 1 base and J by 2 bases, with 19 bases between them. Germline V CDR1 and CDR2: SGDLS, YYNGEE. This CDR3 spans 17 amino acids. The CDR3 nucleotides are TGTGCCAGCAGCGTACTTGGGACGGTTACCCCCGCCTACGAGCAGTACTTC. It specifies CASSVLGTVTPAYEQYF.

Points on this clonotype: Being one base from a much bigger clone, this may be a read error. This sequence joins TRBV7-7 and TRBJ2-7; 9 nucleotides agree with TRBD1. The CDR3 covers 15 residues. Germline values: CDR1 SSHAT, CDR2 FNYEAQ (reference sequence). Here the CDR3 reads CASSPAGQGTGGQYF. CDR3 nucleotide sequence: TGTGCTAGCAGCCCGGCGGGACAGGGAACGGGCGGGCAGTACTTC.

This clonotype has more than one count but fewer than ten. The chain uses TRBV6-2 or TRBV6-3 and TRBJ2-7; the D call may be TRBD1 or TRBD2 (5 bases each). Trimming pared 0 bases from V and 6 bases from J, leaving 15 bases between. Germline V gene lookup returns CDR1 MNHEY and CDR2 SVGEGT. CDR3 length: 15 residues. The CDR3 DNA reads TGTGCCAGCAGTTACTCGAGGGGACCGGGATTCGAGCAGTACTTC. Its translation is CASSYSRGPGFEQYF.

V usage is TRBV12-3 or TRBV12-4 and J usage is TRBJ2-7; D unresolved. V was clipped by 6 bases and J by 5 bases, with 23 bases between them. The CDR3 length is 16 residues. The CDR3 DNA follows: TGTGCCAGCAGCACCCCTTCCGGATACGTCCGGGACGAGCAGTACTTC. Translating gives CASSTPSGYVRDEQYF.

The chain recombines TRBV5-5 with TRBJ1-5; no reliable D call. The CDR3 consists of 13 residues. Per germline, CDR1 SGHKS and CDR2 YYEKEE (reference sequence). Trimming removed 2 bases at V and 6 bases at J, with 9 bases between. The CDR3 nucleotides are TGTGCCAGCAGCTTAGGACTGGGTCAGCCCCAGCATTTT. This gives the protein CASSLGLGQPQHF.

This clonotype was seen a handful of times. V usage is TRBV5-4 and J usage is TRBJ2-5; TRBD2 matches at 11 bases. The CDR3 length is 15 residues. CDR1 and CDR2 from the germline V gene are SGHNT and YYREEE (reference sequence). The J segment lost 7 bases and the V segment lost 4 bases, leaving 9 bases of the junction unmatched. The chain's CDR3 is CASSVSGTSGSTQYF. The DNA of the CDR3 is TGTGCCAGCAGCGTATCAGGGACTAGCGGCTCGACCCAGTACTTC.

In this sample, this clonotype turned up a few times. V and J are TRBV29-1 and TRBJ2-1, with D uncertain. Germline-derived CDR1 and CDR2 are SQVTM and ANQGSEA. With 3 bases removed from V and 8 bases from J, the gap between germline ends came to 11 bases. This CDR3 has 12 amino acids. DNA of the CDR3: TGCAGCGTTGATAAGTGGGATTATGAGCAGTTCTTC. Translated: CSVDKWDYEQFF.

V is TRBV9 and J is TRBJ2-3; 7 bases are shared with TRBD2. Trimming removed 4 bases from V and 2 bases from J; junction bases left unmatched: 7. Looked up from germline, CDR1 is SGDLS and CDR2 is YYNGEE. This CDR3 is 15 amino acids long. The CDR3 loop reads CASSHGRELTDTQYF. In DNA form, the CDR3 reads TGTGCCAGCAGCCATGGGCGGGAGCTCACAGATACGCAGTATTTT. Filled out from reference TRBV9 and TRBJ2-3, the complete variable domain reads DSGVTQTPKHLITATGQRVTLRCSPRSGDLSVYWYQQSLDQGLQFLIQYYNGEERAKGNILERFSAQQFPDLHSELNLSSLELGDSALYFCASSHGRELTDTQYFGPGTRLTVL.

This clonotype has ten or more counts. This chain connects TRBV28 to TRBJ1-2; 7 nucleotides align to TRBD1. V lost 1 base, J lost 5 bases, and 4 bases stayed unmatched. CDR1 MDHEN and CDR2 SYDVKM come from the germline V gene. The CDR3 contains 14 residues. The CDR3, as DNA: TGTGCCAGCAGTTTATCCGGACAGGTTTATGGCTACACCTTC. Its protein product is CASSLSGQVYGYTF.

This clonotype was picked up many times. The J gene is TRBJ2-7, the V gene TRBV7-2; unclear D gene. V lost 4 bases and J lost 0, with 10 bases in between. This CDR3 comprises 14 residues. Germline V gives CDR1 SGHTA, CDR2 FQGNSA. In DNA form, the CDR3 reads TGTGCCAGCAGCTCTAAGCCCTACTCCTACGAGCAGTACTTC. As protein: CASSSKPYSYEQYF.

For the CDR3, the DNA is TGTGCCAGTATAGGTTGGGAAGATACGCAGTATTTT. The encoded protein is CASIGWEDTQYF. V is TRBV19 and J is TRBJ2-3; D is unresolved. Germline V gives CDR1 LNHDA, CDR2 SQIVND (reference sequence). This CDR3 contains 12 residues. Trimming took 7 bases from V and 5 from J, leaving 10 bases between them.

The rearrangement joins TRBV6-2 or TRBV6-3 to TRBJ1-2, with a tentative D call TRBD1 (5 bases). This CDR3 is 12 amino acids long. Germline V gene sequence: CDR1 MNHEY, CDR2 SVGEGT. V was shortened by 7 bases and J by 4 bases, with 10 bases between the two germline ends. CDR3 nucleotides: TGTGCCAGCACCGTAGGGACCTATGGCTACACCTTC. Encoded protein: CASTVGTYGYTF.

This clonotype was observed a handful of times. CDR3 DNA sequence: TGTGCCAGTAGTTACAGGGTTTGGGCGTGGGAGACCCAGTACTTC. Protein product: CASSYRVWAWETQYF. The V and J genes are TRBV19 and TRBJ2-5, with TRBD1 as a possible D gene (6 bases). V shed 5 bases and J shed 5 bases, with 18 bases lying between them. The CDR3 has 15 amino acids. The germline V gene has CDR1 LNHDA and CDR2 SQIVND (reference sequence).

The chain carries TRBV12-3 or TRBV12-4 and TRBJ1-5; D is possibly TRBD1 (5 bases). This CDR3 has 16 residues. V lost 3 bases, J lost 4 bases, and 16 bases lay in between. The CDR3 DNA reads TGTGCCAGCAGTTTCTATTCGGCAGGGAGGAATCAGCCCCAGCATTTT. Its translation is CASSFYSAGRNQPQHF.

This clonotype was counted once. The rearrangement uses TRBV4-2 and TRBJ2-7, with D possibly being TRBD1 or TRBD2 (5 bases each). V dropped 4 bases and J dropped 6 bases, with 16 bases sitting between them. The CDR3 has 14 residues. Germline V gene lookup returns CDR1 LGHNA and CDR2 YNFKEQ. CDR3 residues: CASSPGVLGAEQYF. CDR3 in DNA: TGTGCCAGCAGCCCCGGGGTCCTCGGGGCCGAGCAGTACTTC.

With respect to this clonotype: A read error may explain this, as a much larger clone is one base away. V usage is TRBV11-2 and J usage is TRBJ2-1; no reliable D call. CDR1 is SGHAT and CDR2 is FQNNGV in the germline V gene. This CDR3 is 11 amino acids long. Trimming left V 5 bases short and J 9 bases short, with 8 bases between. The CDR3 coding sequence is TGTGCCAGCAGCCACCGACCTGAGCAGTTCTTC. Translation gives CASSHRPEQFF.

The sample holds many counts of this clonotype. This chain joins TRBV6-2 or TRBV6-3 and TRBJ1-1; D gene unclear. This CDR3 spans 12 amino acids. From germline, CDR1 is MNHEY and CDR2 SVGEGT. Trimming stripped 6 bases from V and 4 bases from J, with 9 bases between. CDR3 nucleotide sequence: TGTGCCAGCAGCCTGGCAGGCACTGAAGCTTTCTTT. It translates to CASSLAGTEAFF.

This clonotype was picked up many times. V is TRBV12-3 or TRBV12-4 and J is TRBJ2-7, with a tentative D call TRBD1 (6 bases). V lost 0 bases and J 0 bases, leaving 12 bases between the germline ends. This CDR3 comprises 16 residues. This CDR3 reads CASSLAGAGSSYEQYF. CDR3 bases: TGTGCCAGCAGTTTAGCGGGGGCAGGAAGCTCCTACGAGCAGTACTTC.

The chain links TRBV6-1 to TRBJ2-1; D perhaps matches TRBD2 (6 bases). The CDR3 spans 14 residues. The V gene lost 2 bases and the J gene lost 9 bases, with 14 bases spanning the gap. Germline loops: CDR1 MNHNS, CDR2 SASEGT. The CDR3 region has the DNA TGTGCCAGCAGTGAATTCGGGGGACCTGGTGAGCAGTTCTTC. Protein product: CASSEFGGPGEQFF.

This clonotype was counted ten times or more. The rearrangement links TRBV9 to TRBJ2-5; D gene uncertain. The ends were cut back, 4 bases at V and 5 bases at J, with 12 bases in the middle. Germline CDR1 is SGDLS and CDR2 is YYNGEE. This CDR3 is 13 amino acids long. The CDR3 DNA sequence: TGTGCCAGCAGCCCGTACCTATCGGAGACCCAGTACTTC. This codes for CASSPYLSETQYF.

The sample holds many counts of this clonotype. The J gene is TRBJ1-2, the V gene TRBV28; a weak D match, TRBD1 (6 bases). V was trimmed by 3 bases and J by 3 bases, leaving 14 bases between them. The germline CDR1 and CDR2 sequences are MDHEN and SYDVKM. This CDR3 comprises 15 residues. Here the CDR3 reads CASSLPYRVDYGYTF. The CDR3 DNA reads as TGTGCCAGCAGTTTGCCCTACAGGGTCGACTATGGCTACACCTTC.

Details on this clonotype: A much larger clonotype is one base distant, so this may be a read error. V usage is TRBV20-1 and J usage is TRBJ2-5; TRBD1 might be the D (5 bases). CDR1 is DFQATT, CDR2 SNEGSKA, per germline (reference sequence). The CDR3 length is 13 residues. Trimming cost V 4 bases and J 1 base, with 10 bases left between them. CDR3 in amino acids: CSAIGAPQETQYF. The CDR3 nucleotides are TGCAGTGCTATAGGGGCTCCCCAAGAGACCCAGTACTTC.

The chain carries TRBV20-1 and TRBJ2-7; 7 bases are shared with TRBD2. The CDR3 loop spans 17 amino acids. V shed 6 bases and J 5 bases; nucleotides not matched to a gene: 22. The germline gives CDR1 DFQATT, CDR2 SNEGSKA (reference sequence). The CDR3 loop is CSAIRQSWEGTADEQYF. The CDR3 DNA reads TGCAGTGCGATACGACAGAGTTGGGAGGGAACAGCGGACGAGCAGTACTTC.

The sample holds a few counts of this clonotype. The chain links TRBV29-1 to TRBJ1-1, with D unclear. The CDR3 totals 12 residues. Germline V CDR1 and CDR2: SQVTM, ANQGSEA. V was shortened by 3 bases and J by 7 bases, with 12 bases between the two germline ends. CDR3 region: CSVDGVDVEAFF. Here the CDR3 DNA reads TGCAGCGTTGATGGTGTCGACGTTGAAGCTTTCTTT.